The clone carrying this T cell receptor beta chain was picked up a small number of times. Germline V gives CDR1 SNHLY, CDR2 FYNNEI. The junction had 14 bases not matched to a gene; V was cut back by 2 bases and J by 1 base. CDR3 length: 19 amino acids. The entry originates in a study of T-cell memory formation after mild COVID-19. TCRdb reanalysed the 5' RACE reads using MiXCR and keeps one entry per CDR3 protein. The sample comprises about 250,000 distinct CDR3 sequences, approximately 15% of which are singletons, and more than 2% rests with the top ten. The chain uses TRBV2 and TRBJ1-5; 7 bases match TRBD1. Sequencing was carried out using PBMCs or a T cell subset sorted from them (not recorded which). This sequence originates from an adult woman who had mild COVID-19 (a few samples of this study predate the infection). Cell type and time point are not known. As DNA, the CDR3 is TGTGCCAGCAGTGAACGGCCTGGGGGTAACAGGGGAAGCAATCAGCCCCAGCATTTT. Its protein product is CASSERPGGNRGSNQPQHF.